This is a list of T cell receptor beta chains from one sample in a study of T cell responses to AZD1222 COVID-19 vaccine. Method: immunoSEQ multiplex PCR; TCRdb's copy keeps in-frame clones and lacks some. The sample lists around 110,000 clones; around nine tenths were seen once. The input for sequencing was peripheral blood, taken on day 0 of AZD1222 vaccination. These receptors were taken from an adult in good health. CDR3s include the opening cysteine and the closing phenylalanine or tryptophan. The order of the fields is D gene, J gene, V gene, clone size, CDR3 DNA, CDR3 protein. The D gene is left open where the match is weak. Where a row states a size, it is once, few, many or the class of an expanded clone; other rows omit it.

D: NA
J: TRBJ1-4
V: TRBV5-4
size: NA
DNA: TGTGCCAGCAGCTTGGACGGCGGGGATGAAAAACTGTTTTTT
CDR3: CASSLDGGDEKLFF

D: NA
J: TRBJ1-1
V: TRBV2
size: NA
DNA: TGTGCCAGCAGTGACACCTTTCGTACTGAAGCTTTCTTT
CDR3: CASSDTFRTEAFF

D: NA
J: TRBJ2-3
V: TRBV11-3
size: NA
DNA: TGTGCCAGCAGCTCTAGCCCGAGCACAGATACGCAGTATTTT
CDR3: CASSSSPSTDTQYF

D: TRBD1
J: TRBJ2-6
V: TRBV5-1
size: NA
DNA: TGCGCCAGCAGCTCTGGGACAGGGGGGTCTGGGGCCAACGTCCTGACTTTC
CDR3: CASSSGTGGSGANVLTF

D: TRBD1
J: TRBJ1-5
V: TRBV30
size: NA
DNA: TGTGCCTGGAGTACAGGGGGCCAGCCCCAGCATTTT
CDR3: CAWSTGGQPQHF

D: NA
J: TRBJ2-7
V: TRBV4-3
size: NA
DNA: TGCGCCAGCAGCCAAGATTTTCACTCCGAGCAGTACTTC
CDR3: CASSQDFHSEQYF

D: TRBD2
J: TRBJ2-1
V: TRBV30
size: NA
DNA: TGTGCCTGGAGCCCCGGGACTAGCCTGGGCAATGAGCAGTTCTTC
CDR3: CAWSPGTSLGNEQFF

D: NA
J: TRBJ1-2
V: TRBV27
size: NA
DNA: TGTGCCACCTGGAGGGTTGATGGCTACACCTTC
CDR3: CATWRVDGYTF

D: NA
J: TRBJ1-5
V: TRBV6-7
size: once
DNA: TGTGCCAGCAGTTACCCTAGTCGCAGGGGATGTCGTCAGCCCCAGCATTTT
CDR3: CASSYPSRRGCRQPQHF

D: TRBD2
J: TRBJ2-1
V: TRBV15
size: NA
DNA: TGTGCCACCAGCAGAGCACGGGGGGGCGGTAATGAGCAGTTCTTC
CDR3: CATSRARGGGNEQFF

D: TRBD1
J: TRBJ2-5
V: TRBV2
size: once
DNA: TGTGCCAGCAGTGAAGCGGGAAAATCAAACAGGGGAAAAGAGACCCAGTACTTC
CDR3: CASSEAGKSNRGKETQYF

D: NA
J: TRBJ1-1
V: TRBV27
size: NA
DNA: TGTGCCAGCAGTTTATTAGGGGACACTGAAGCTTTCTTT
CDR3: CASSLLGDTEAFF

D: TRBD1
J: TRBJ1-1
V: TRBV29-1
size: NA
DNA: TGCAGCGTTGAAGATCCGCCTTGGACAGGGCGGAGCACTGAAGCTTTCTTT
CDR3: CSVEDPPWTGRSTEAFF

D: TRBD1
J: TRBJ1-5
V: TRBV19
size: NA
DNA: TGTGCCAGTAGTATAGGGACAGGGGGCGGCCAGCCCCAGCATTTT
CDR3: CASSIGTGGGQPQHF

D: NA
J: TRBJ1-4
V: TRBV4-2
size: NA
DNA: TGTGCCAGCAGCCAAGACAGACGGTCGGGGAGGGTTAATGAAAAACTGTTTTTT
CDR3: CASSQDRRSGRVNEKLFF

D: TRBD1
J: TRBJ1-1
V: TRBV3-1/TRBV3-2
size: NA
DNA: TGTGCCAGCAGCCAAAGACAGGGGAGGAACACTGAAGCTTTCTTT
CDR3: CASSQRQGRNTEAFF

D: TRBD2
J: TRBJ2-3
V: TRBV4-3
size: NA
DNA: TGCGCCAGCAGCCCGGGCTGGACTAGCGGGGGAATCACAGATACGCAGTATTTT
CDR3: CASSPGWTSGGITDTQYF

D: NA
J: TRBJ2-2
V: TRBV7-2
size: NA
DNA: TGTGCCAGCAGCTTAGCCGGGACCCACACCGGGGAGCTGTTTTTT
CDR3: CASSLAGTHTGELFF

D: NA
J: TRBJ2-7
V: TRBV7-2
size: few
DNA: TGTGCCAGCAGCAAGGGACTGAACTACGAGCAGTACTTC
CDR3: CASSKGLNYEQYF

D: NA
J: TRBJ1-2
V: TRBV6-5
size: few
DNA: TGTGCCAGCACCCAGGGCTGGGGCTACACCTTC
CDR3: CASTQGWGYTF

D: NA
J: TRBJ1-5
V: TRBV19
size: NA
DNA: TGTGCCAGTAGATGGCAGGGAAGCAATCAGCCCCAGCATTTT
CDR3: CASRWQGSNQPQHF

D: TRBD1
J: TRBJ2-3
V: TRBV5-4
size: NA
DNA: TGTGCCAGCAGCCAACCGGGACAGGGTAAATCAGATACGCAGTATTTT
CDR3: CASSQPGQGKSDTQYF

D: TRBD1
J: TRBJ1-6
V: TRBV25-1
size: NA
DNA: TGTGCCAGCAGTGAATCCGCCGGGACAGGGAATTCACCCCTCCACTTT
CDR3: CASSESAGTGNSPLHF

D: TRBD2
J: TRBJ2-1
V: TRBV27
size: NA
DNA: TGTGCCAGCAGTACCACCTCTAGCGGGGGGATTTACAATGAGCAGTTCTTC
CDR3: CASSTTSSGGIYNEQFF

D: NA
J: TRBJ1-2
V: TRBV6-5
size: once
DNA: TGTGCCAGCAGTAGCCCACAGGGAGTCCGCTATGGCTACACCTTC
CDR3: CASSSPQGVRYGYTF

D: NA
J: TRBJ2-7
V: TRBV3-1/TRBV3-2
size: NA
DNA: TGTGCCAGCAGCCAAGCGGCGGATCACTCCTACGAGCAGTACTTC
CDR3: CASSQAADHSYEQYF

D: TRBD1
J: TRBJ2-7
V: TRBV5-1
size: NA
DNA: TGCGCCAGCAGCTTCGGGACAGGGTACCCCTACGAGCAGTACTTC
CDR3: CASSFGTGYPYEQYF

D: TRBD1
J: TRBJ2-1
V: TRBV2
size: few
DNA: TGTGCCAGCAGGACGCCGGGACAGGGTTTAGGAAATGAGCAGTTCTTC
CDR3: CASRTPGQGLGNEQFF

D: NA
J: TRBJ1-3
V: TRBV5-1
size: NA
DNA: TGCGCCAGCAGCTTGGGGCTGGCTGGAAACACCATATATTTT
CDR3: CASSLGLAGNTIYF

D: TRBD1
J: TRBJ2-5
V: TRBV23-1
size: NA
DNA: TGCGCCAGCAGTCAATCTTACCTTGGGGGCCCCGTGCACAAGGACAGGGAGACCCAGTACTTC
CDR3: CASSQSYLGGPVHKDRETQYF

D: TRBD1
J: TRBJ1-4
V: TRBV10-1
size: NA
DNA: TGCGCCACAGGGGGGTCGGGTGAAAAACTGTTTTTT
CDR3: CATGGSGEKLFF

D: NA
J: TRBJ2-1
V: TRBV29-1
size: NA
DNA: TGCAGCGTCGCTAGTGGCCTCGAGCAGTTCTTC
CDR3: CSVASGLEQFF

D: NA
J: TRBJ2-5
V: TRBV5-5
size: NA
DNA: TGTGCCAGCAGCGCTCCACTAGTTGGAGAGACCCAGTACTTC
CDR3: CASSAPLVGETQYF

D: TRBD1
J: TRBJ2-7
V: TRBV19
size: NA
DNA: TGTGCCAGTAGTTCAACCGGGACAGGATTCCGCGGCTACGAGCAGTACTTC
CDR3: CASSSTGTGFRGYEQYF

D: NA
J: TRBJ1-1
V: TRBV13
size: NA
DNA: TGTGCCAGCAGCTTAAGACATGGGACGAACACTGAAGCTTTCTTT
CDR3: CASSLRHGTNTEAFF

D: NA
J: TRBJ2-7
V: TRBV29-1
size: NA
DNA: TGCAGCGTTGGAGACAGGACCTACGAGCAGTACTTC
CDR3: CSVGDRTYEQYF

D: NA
J: TRBJ2-4
V: TRBV2
size: NA
DNA: TGTGCCAGCGAGGCTGGGAACATTCAGTACTTC
CDR3: CASEAGNIQYF

D: NA
J: TRBJ1-5
V: TRBV14
size: NA
DNA: TGTGCCAGCAGCCCCGGCGGGAATCAGCCCCAGCATTTT
CDR3: CASSPGGNQPQHF

D: NA
J: TRBJ2-3
V: TRBV27
size: NA
DNA: TGTGCCAGCAGTGCATCGAGAGTGGGCACAGATACGCAGTATTTT
CDR3: CASSASRVGTDTQYF

D: NA
J: TRBJ2-3
V: TRBV5-6
size: once
DNA: TGTGCCAGCAGCTTAGGTGGTAACACAGATACGCAGTATTTT
CDR3: CASSLGGNTDTQYF

D: NA
J: TRBJ1-4
V: TRBV4-2
size: NA
DNA: TGTGCCAGCAGACTCGTTTTGACTAGATCAGAGGAAAAACTGTTTTTT
CDR3: CASRLVLTRSEEKLFF